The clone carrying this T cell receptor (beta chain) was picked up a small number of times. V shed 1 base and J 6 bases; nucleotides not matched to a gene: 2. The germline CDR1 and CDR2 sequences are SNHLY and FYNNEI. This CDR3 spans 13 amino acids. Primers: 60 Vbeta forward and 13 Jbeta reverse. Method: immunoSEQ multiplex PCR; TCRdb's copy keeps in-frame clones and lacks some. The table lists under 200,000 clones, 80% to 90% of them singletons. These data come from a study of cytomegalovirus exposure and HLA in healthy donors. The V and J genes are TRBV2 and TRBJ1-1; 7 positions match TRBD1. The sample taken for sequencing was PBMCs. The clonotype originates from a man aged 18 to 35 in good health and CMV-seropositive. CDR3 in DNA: TGTGCCAGCAGTGAAGTACAGGGGTCTGAAGCTTTCTTT. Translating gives CASSEVQGSEAFF. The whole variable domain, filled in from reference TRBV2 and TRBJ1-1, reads EPEVTQTPSHQVTQMGQEVILRCVPISNHLYFYWYRQILGQKVEFLVSFYNNEISEKSEIFDDQFSVERPDGSNFTLKIRSTKLEDSAMYFCASSEVQGSEAFFGQGTRLTVV.